This T cell receptor beta chain derives from a study of cytomegalovirus exposure and HLA in healthy donors. A note on this clone: The antigen is not known.

Findings and caveats of the study: TRBV6-2, TRBV6-3 and other indistinguishable V segments were excluded.

Between the trimmed V and J ends, which lost 3 bases and 1 base, there was a span of 6 bases. The CDR3 runs 14 residues. From germline, CDR1 is MGHDK and CDR2 SYGVNS. The PCR was carried out with 60 Vbeta primers and 13 Jbeta primers. This table comes from immunoSEQ multiplex PCR, and its TCRdb copy is limited to in-frame clones, with some not included. The repertoire holds tens of thousands of clones, approximately 70% seen once, with 15% to 20% in the top ten. Sequencing was carried out using PBMCs. V is TRBV25-1 and J is TRBJ1-4, with D possibly matching TRBD1 (5 bases). This sequence originates from a woman in her sixties or seventies in good health and CMV-seropositive. The CDR3 reads CASSDRETNEKLFF. The CDR3 coding sequence is TGTGCCAGCAGTGACAGGGAAACTAATGAAAAACTGTTTTTT.